This T cell receptor (beta chain) emerged from a study of blood T cells in healthy people across ages. Study-wide context: The capture of about one barcoded beta molecule per two T cells was achieved by template switching.

Overall study findings and caveats: Diversity was estimated from one million T cells, and these estimates were considered underestimates.

Many counts were recorded for this clonotype. The antigen remains undetermined. With a J-beta primer mix and a sample-barcoded 5' primer, a second PCR ran 7 to 11 cycles. TCRdb ran MiXCR on the 5' RACE reads and lists one entry per CDR3 protein. The sample contains roughly 1.7 million distinct CDR3 sequences, about 31% of which appear only once. The clonotype originates from a woman aged 25-40 years in good health. The sample comprised blood.

This CDR3 is CASSRRLGTDTQYF. CDR3 nucleotide sequence: TGTGCCAGCTCACGGAGACTAGGGACAGATACGCAGTATTTT. The chain employs TRBV18 and TRBJ2-3, with D possibly TRBD2 on 6 matching bases. Germline V lookup: CDR1 KGHSH, CDR2 LQKENI. This CDR3 contains 14 residues. V was trimmed by 4 bases and J by 3 bases, leaving 11 bases between them. The full variable domain, its missing parts supplied by reference TRBV18 and TRBJ2-3, is NAGVMQNPRHLVRRRGQEARLRCSPMKGHSHVYWYRQLPEEGLKFMVYLQKENIIDESGMPKERFSAEFPKEGPSILRIQQVVRGDSAAYFCASSRRLGTDTQYFGPGTRLTVL.